This TCR beta chain was captured in a study of human T cells and chemical hapten exposure. Study-wide results and caveats: TCRs whose frequency exceeded 1 in 1000 remained the same following DPC sensitization. Alopecia in the donors means their immune response may deviate from healthy people's.

Documented time point: patch test 2, 6 weeks after DPC sensitization. The treatment denotes: therapeutic diphenylcyclopropenone sensitization with weekly scalp DPC. In the original analysis: Sample-level TCR yields exhibited a median of approximately 88,000, with a range of roughly 20,000 to 750,000. Each CDR3 protein is one row after TCRdb ran MiXCR on the RACE reads. TCRdb's processing, not the study's, gives the V and J calls here. The table shows about 70,000 distinct CDR3 sequences, with about 8.5% occurring only once. This clonotype has more than one count but fewer than ten. Antigen specificity is unknown. The CDR3 is 11 residues long. V lost 3 bases, J lost 8 bases, and 7 bases lay in between.

The receptor was derived from a woman aged 50 to 60 with alopecia areata. Some clones in this sample may be carry-over from other donors' samples. The V and J genes are TRBV12-3 or TRBV12-4 and TRBJ1-1; D not certain. This specimen was whole blood, taken in connection with sensitization to the hapten diphenylcyclopropenone (DPC). CDR3 loop: CASSFSEEAFF. DNA for the CDR3: TGTGCCAGCAGTTTCTCAGAGGAAGCTTTCTTT.